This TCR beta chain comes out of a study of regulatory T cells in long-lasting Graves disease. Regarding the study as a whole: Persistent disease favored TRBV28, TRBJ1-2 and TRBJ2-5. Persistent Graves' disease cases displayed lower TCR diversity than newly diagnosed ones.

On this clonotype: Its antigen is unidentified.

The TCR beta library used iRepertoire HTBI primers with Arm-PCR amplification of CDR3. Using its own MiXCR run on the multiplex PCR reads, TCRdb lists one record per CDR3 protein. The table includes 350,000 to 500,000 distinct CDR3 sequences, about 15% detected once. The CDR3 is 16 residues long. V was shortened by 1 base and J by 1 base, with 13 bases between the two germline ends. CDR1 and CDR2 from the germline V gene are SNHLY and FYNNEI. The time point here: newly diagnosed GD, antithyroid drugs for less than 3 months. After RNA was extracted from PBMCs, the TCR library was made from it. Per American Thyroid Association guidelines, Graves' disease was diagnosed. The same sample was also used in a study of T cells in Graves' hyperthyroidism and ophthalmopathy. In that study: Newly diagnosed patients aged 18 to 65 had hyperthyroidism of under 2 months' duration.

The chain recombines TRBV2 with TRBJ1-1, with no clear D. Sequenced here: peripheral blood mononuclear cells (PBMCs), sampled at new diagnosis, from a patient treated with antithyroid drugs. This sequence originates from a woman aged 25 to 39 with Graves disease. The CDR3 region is CASSEVIERTNTEAFF. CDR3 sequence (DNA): TGTGCCAGCAGTGAAGTCATTGAGAGAACGAACACTGAAGCTTTCTTT. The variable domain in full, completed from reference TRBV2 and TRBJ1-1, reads EPEVTQTPSHQVTQMGQEVILRCVPISNHLYFYWYRQILGQKVEFLVSFYNNEISEKSEIFDDQFSVERPDGSNFTLKIRSTKLEDSAMYFCASSEVIERTNTEAFFGQGTRLTVV.